The rows below give T cell receptor beta chains drawn from one sample of a study of T cells in Graves' hyperthyroidism and ophthalmopathy. TCRdb called the multiplex PCR reads again in MiXCR, with one record for every CDR3 protein. The sample consists of approximately 520,000 distinct CDR3 sequences, roughly 20% of them appearing once. Sequenced sample: blood. The receptors stem from a man aged 18 to 30 with Graves' hyperthyroidism. CDR3s include the opening cysteine and the closing phenylalanine or tryptophan. D genes are given only for firm matches. Not all rows give a size; the values are once, few, many and, for expanded clones, a class.

v_call	d_call	j_call	clone_size	cdr3_nt	cdr3_aa
TRBV6-2/TRBV6-3	TRBD1	TRBJ1-2	.	TGTGCCAGCAGCCAGGACAGGGGGCTGCGGGGCTATGGCTACACCTTC	CASSQDRGLRGYGYTF
TRBV12-3/TRBV12-4	.	TRBJ1-6	many	TGTGCCAGCAGTGCCGGGACGAGTAATTCACCCCTCCACTTT	CASSAGTSNSPLHF
TRBV3-1	TRBD1	TRBJ1-1	many	TGTGCCAGCAGCCAAGTATGGGGTGGGACAGCTGAAGCTTTCTTT	CASSQVWGGTAEAFF
TRBV12-5	.	TRBJ2-2	.	TGTGCTAGTGGATACAGGGGAGGTACCGGGGAGCTGTTTTTT	CASGYRGGTGELFF
TRBV28	.	TRBJ2-2	many	TGTGCCAGCAGTAAAGACAGGAACACCGGGGAGCTGTTTTTT	CASSKDRNTGELFF
TRBV10-2	.	TRBJ1-6	.	TGCGCCAGCAGCAGTGGGGGGATCGGCTCACCCCTCCACTTT	CASSSGGIGSPLHF
TRBV19	TRBD1	TRBJ2-3	.	TGTGCCAGTAGTAGACGGACAGGTTCTCAGCCCCAGTATTTT	CASSRRTGSQPQYF
TRBV28	.	TRBJ1-5	.	TGTGCCACCAACCCGGGACGCGGTCCCATGCAGCCCCAGCATTTT	CATNPGRGPMQPQHF
TRBV11-1	.	TRBJ2-7	many	TGTGCCTCCAAGGGCTCCGAGCAGGGCCCATCCTACGAGCAGTACTTC	CASKGSEQGPSYEQYF
TRBV6-5	.	TRBJ1-5	.	TGTGCCAGCAGTTACTCGAGGGAGAGCAATCAGCCCCAGCATTTT	CASSYSRESNQPQHF
TRBV5-4	.	TRBJ2-5	many	TGTGCCAGCAGCACAGGGACAAATCAAGAGACCCAGTACTTC	CASSTGTNQETQYF
TRBV27	TRBD1	TRBJ1-1	few	TGTGCCAGCAGTCCAACCCGGACAGGTGGAACTGAAGCTTTCTTT	CASSPTRTGGTEAFF
TRBV28	TRBD1	TRBJ1-2	many	TGTGCCAGCAGCACCCTGATGTCTGGACAGGGCTATGGCTACACCTTC	CASSTLMSGQGYGYTF
TRBV30	TRBD1	TRBJ2-5	many	TGTGCCTGGAGTCCGACAGGGGTTGAGACCCAGTACTTC	CAWSPTGVETQYF
TRBV2	TRBD1	TRBJ1-6	.	TGTGCCAGCAGTGAATGGCATCCTGGGACAGACGGCTCACCCCTCCACTTT	CASSEWHPGTDGSPLHF
TRBV12-3/TRBV12-4	.	TRBJ1-1	.	TGTGCCAGCAAGCTACAGGAGAACACTGAAGCTTTCTTT	CASKLQENTEAFF
TRBV11-1	TRBD1	TRBJ2-7	many	TGTGCCAGCAGCTCCTTACCCGGGACAGCCAGATACGAGCAGTACTTC	CASSSLPGTARYEQYF
TRBV13	.	TRBJ2-5	many	TGTGCCAGCAGCCGCGAGGGACAAGAGACCCAGTACTTC	CASSREGQETQYF
TRBV12-3/TRBV12-4	.	TRBJ1-1	many	TGTGCCAGCAGCCCAGGGGTTAGCACTGAAGCTTTCTTT	CASSPGVSTEAFF
TRBV30	.	TRBJ2-5	many	TGTGCCTGGAGGTGGCGGGAGACCCAGTACTTC	CAWRWRETQYF
TRBV20-1	.	TRBJ2-4	few	TGCAGTGCTACGCCCGGGTCCCAAGTCGACATTCAGTACTTC	CSATPGSQVDIQYF
TRBV5-6	.	TRBJ1-1	.	TGTGCCAGCAGCGAGGACCCCCGGGGCGACACTGAAGCTTTCTTT	CASSEDPRGDTEAFF
TRBV6-5	.	TRBJ1-1	many	TGTGCCAGCAGCCCCCTACAGGGTGCGAACACTGAAGCTTTCTTT	CASSPLQGANTEAFF
TRBV30	.	TRBJ1-1	many	TGTGCCTGGACAAGGGGCATGAACACTGAAGCTTTCTTT	CAWTRGMNTEAFF
TRBV28	.	TRBJ2-7	.	TGTGCCAGCAGTTCGCCGGGACCCCCACTGGGGGAGCAGTACTTC	CASSSPGPPLGEQYF
TRBV7-2	.	TRBJ1-5	many	TGTGCCAGCAGAGCCACCTTCGGGGGCAATCAGCCCCAGCATTTT	CASRATFGGNQPQHF
TRBV6-5	.	TRBJ2-7	many	TGTGCCAGCAGTTACGGGATGGGGGACTTGTCCTACGAGCAGTACTTC	CASSYGMGDLSYEQYF
TRBV28	TRBD1	TRBJ1-1	many	TGTGCCAGCAGTTCCTCCTTACAGGGGGCTGAAGCTTTCTTT	CASSSSLQGAEAFF
TRBV5-5	.	TRBJ1-5	.	TGTGCCAGCAGCCAGGACAGCCGCACGCCCCAGCCCCAGCATTTT	CASSQDSRTPQPQHF
TRBV6-5	.	TRBJ1-1	many	TGTGCCAGCAGTTTCACCGGGACTCTCGGATGGAACACTGAAGCTTTCTTT	CASSFTGTLGWNTEAFF
TRBV11-2	.	TRBJ2-5	few	TGTGCCAGCAGCTTAGGCCGACGACATGAGACCCAGTACTTC	CASSLGRRHETQYF
TRBV11-2	TRBD1	TRBJ1-2	.	TGTGCCAGCAGCCGCCCGGGACAGTCTATTCATGGCTACACCTTC	CASSRPGQSIHGYTF
TRBV25-1	.	TRBJ2-7	few	TGTGCCAGCAGTGCGGGTACTCTACTGGGCGAGCAGTACTTC	CASSAGTLLGEQYF
TRBV20-1	TRBD1	TRBJ2-5	many	TGCAGTGCTGGTGGACAGGGCCAAGAGACCCAGTACTTC	CSAGGQGQETQYF
TRBV9	TRBD1	TRBJ1-2	many	TGTGCCAGCAGCCCCCAGGGGGCGCGGGGCTATGGCTACACCTTC	CASSPQGARGYGYTF
TRBV11-2	.	TRBJ2-5	many	TGTGCCAGCAGCCTATATGCAGAGACCCAGTACTTC	CASSLYAETQYF
TRBV28	.	TRBJ1-2	.	TGTGCCAGCAGTTTGCTAGATCTTCGTGACTATGGCTACACCTTC	CASSLLDLRDYGYTF
TRBV28	.	TRBJ1-2	many	TGTGCCAGCAGCTCGCGACTAACCCTTCTTAACACCTTC	CASSSRLTLLNTF
TRBV12-3/TRBV12-4	.	TRBJ1-2	.	TGTGCCAGCAGGCTCGGGAATGGGGGCTACACCTTC	CASRLGNGGYTF